Each of the 17 T cell receptor beta chains below was sequenced from the same sample in a study of CD8 T cells in Susac syndrome (dated by TCRdb to the late 2010s). Preparation of the library involved the immunoSEQ multiplex PCR assay. RNA was extracted using the RNeasy kit, and about 0.45 to 1 ug of the RNA was reverse transcribed with random hexamers. The public reads were run again by TCRdb, first through fastp at Q25 and then through MiXCR, and only productive beta chains were kept. Rows are combined by CDR3 protein, so each entry shows the most common genes and DNA. Here the sample has roughly 200,000 distinct CDR3 sequences; 85% to 95% occur a single time. The leading ten clones occupy approximately 0.094% of the sample. The sequencing sample was made of CD4+ T cells from PBMCs. The receptors were sampled from a human donor in good health.

The chain uses TRBV3-1 and TRBJ1-6, with unresolved D. This CDR3 has 16 amino acids. V gave up 5 bases and J gave up 8 bases, with 19 bases separating them. CDR1 is LGHDT, CDR2 YNNKEL, per germline (reference sequence). CDR3 nucleotide sequence: TGTGCCAGCAGCGATCGAGGAGGTCCCTGGGATTCACCCCTCCACTTT. This encodes CASSDRGGPWDSPLHF.

The rearrangement links TRBV20-1 to TRBJ2-3; 13 bases align to TRBD2. The CDR3 contains 15 residues. Per the germline V gene, CDR1 is DFQATT and CDR2 is SNEGSKA (reference sequence). J lost 8 bases, V lost 0 bases, and 5 bases had no gene match. The CDR3 loop reads CSAREGTSGTATQYF. CDR3 nucleotides: TGCAGTGCTAGAGAGGGGACTAGCGGGACCGCTACGCAGTATTTT.

The V and J genes are TRBV30 and TRBJ2-2; D uncertain. The germline CDR1 and CDR2 sequences are GTSNPN and SVGIG (reference sequence). This CDR3 spans 13 amino acids. Deletions cut 0 bases from V and 8 bases from J, with 10 bases between. The CDR3 here is CAWSVLLKGELFF. As DNA, the CDR3 is TGTGCCTGGAGTGTCCTCCTCAAGGGGGAGCTGTTTTTT.

The CDR3: CASSQDASGGISYEQYF. CDR3 bases: TGCGCCAGCAGCCAAGATGCTAGCGGGGGAATCTCCTACGAGCAGTACTTC. The chain combines TRBV4-1 with TRBJ2-7, with 10 bases that match TRBD2. Per germline, CDR1 MGHRA and CDR2 YSYEKL. V dropped 0 bases and J dropped 0; count of bases not matched to a gene: 5. CDR3 length equals 17 residues.

The chain recombines TRBV7-3 with TRBJ2-1; 13 bases agree with TRBD2. With V trimmed by 6 bases and J by 5 bases, 4 bases remained unmatched. Per the germline V gene, CDR1 is SGHTA and CDR2 is FQGTGA. The CDR3 totals 15 residues. CDR3 residues: CASRKGLAGDNEQFF. The DNA for the CDR3 is TGTGCCAGCAGAAAAGGACTAGCGGGAGACAATGAGCAGTTCTTC.

The rearrangement links TRBV4-3 to TRBJ2-2; 8 bases agree with TRBD1. This CDR3 has 15 residues. Germline V gene lookup returns CDR1 LGHNA and CDR2 YSLEER. Trimming took 5 bases from V and 6 from J; bases not matched to a gene: 8. Written as DNA, the CDR3 is TGCGCCAGCAGCGAATCGTGGACAGGGTCCGGGGAGCTGTTTTTT. Amino acid sequence: CASSESWTGSGELFF.

The chain carries TRBV2 and TRBJ1-1, with no clear D. There are 16 residues in the CDR3. V gave up 8 bases and J gave up 4 bases, with 23 bases separating them. The V gene's germline CDR1 is SNHLY and CDR2 FYNNEI. As DNA, the CDR3 is TGTGCCAGCCAGGACGGACGGTGGGCCGGAGGCACTGAAGCTTTCTTT. Its protein is CASQDGRWAGGTEAFF.

The V and J genes are TRBV4-2 and TRBJ2-5; 7 nucleotides line up with TRBD1. There are 14 residues in the CDR3. V lost 1 base and J lost 5; bases outside the gene matches: 4. Germline CDR1 LGHNA, CDR2 YNFKEQ. CDR3 loop: CASSQVGGVETQYF. For the CDR3, the DNA is TGTGCCAGCAGCCAAGTAGGGGGCGTTGAGACCCAGTACTTC.

The chain uses TRBV4-3 and TRBJ1-2; D gene ambiguous. From germline, CDR1 is LGHNA and CDR2 YSLEER. The CDR3 has 14 amino acids. The germline V and J ends were trimmed by 6 bases and 2 bases, with 13 bases remaining between them. CDR3 DNA sequence: TGCGCCAGCAGACAAATCGGACGGAACTATGGCTACACCTTC. It is translated as CASRQIGRNYGYTF.

This chain connects TRBV7-9 to TRBJ2-1; D perhaps matches TRBD1 (6 bases). CDR1 is SEHNR and CDR2 is FQNEAQ in the germline V gene (reference sequence). The V and J ends lost 2 bases and 6 bases respectively, with 26 bases between them. This CDR3 has 19 residues. DNA for the CDR3: TGTGCCAGCAGCTTAAAGTTGGGTACAGGGCAAGGCGACCCCAATGAGCAGTTCTTC. Protein sequence: CASSLKLGTGQGDPNEQFF.

The V and J genes are TRBV6-5 and TRBJ2-3; D may be TRBD2 (6 bases). The length of the CDR3 is 18 residues. Germline loops: CDR1 MNHEY, CDR2 SVGAGI. The V gene lost 2 bases and the J gene lost 0 bases, with 18 bases spanning the gap. The CDR3 bases are TGTGCCAGCAGTTACCCCCATAGCGGAGTAGCTAGCACAGATACGCAGTATTTT. Translation gives CASSYPHSGVASTDTQYF.

This CDR3 reads CASSAFGQVAGDRSYNEQFF. CDR3 nucleotide sequence: TGTGCCAGCAGCGCGTTTGGACAGGTAGCGGGGGATCGATCCTACAATGAGCAGTTCTTC. The V call is TRBV11-2, the J call TRBJ2-1, with 9 positions matching TRBD2. Trimming cost V 5 bases and J 1 base; bases outside gene matches: 18. CDR3 size: 20 residues. Looked up from germline, CDR1 is SGHAT and CDR2 is FQNNGV.

The chain joins TRBV29-1 to TRBJ2-1; D might be TRBD1 or TRBD2, each matching 6 bases. Germline V gene lookup returns CDR1 SQVTM and CDR2 ANQGSEA. Between the trimmed V and J ends, which lost 0 bases and 1 base, there was a span of 22 bases. The CDR3 extends over 19 amino acids. The CDR3, as DNA: TGCAGCGTTGAAGAGGATGGGGGGCCCGGACACACTTCCTACAATGAGCAGTTCTTC. Translating gives CSVEEDGGPGHTSYNEQFF.

This clonotype has just one count. The rearrangement links TRBV6-5 to TRBJ1-2; tentatively, D is TRBD1 (6 bases). The CDR3 contains 11 residues. The germline V gene has CDR1 MNHEY and CDR2 SVGAGI. The V and J ends lost 8 bases and 7 bases respectively, with 11 bases between them. CDR3: CASGGTFGYTF. Written as DNA, the CDR3 is TGTGCCAGCGGGGGGACATTTGGCTACACCTTC.

The CDR3, as DNA: TGTGCCAGCTCAACAACGGTGGAGGTCAGTACTGAAGCTTTCTTT. This translates into CASSTTVEVSTEAFF. The rearrangement joins TRBV18 to TRBJ1-1; D unresolved. Trimming cost V 5 bases and J 5 bases, with 18 bases left between them. Germline V gives CDR1 KGHSH, CDR2 LQKENI. The CDR3 extends over 15 amino acids.

This sequence joins TRBV29-1 and TRBJ2-5, with a possible D match to TRBD1 (5 bases). CDR3 size: 11 residues. V was shortened by 7 bases and J by 2 bases, with 8 bases between the two germline ends. Germline CDR1 SQVTM, CDR2 ANQGSEA. The CDR3 region is CSDRQQETQYF. The CDR3 DNA is TGCAGCGACCGACAGCAAGAGACCCAGTACTTC.

DNA for the CDR3: TGTGCCTGGAGCCGGGGTTCAGATACGCAGTATTTT. Residues: CAWSRGSDTQYF. The V call is TRBV30, the J call TRBJ2-3; perhaps TRBD2 as D (5 bases). The CDR3 totals 12 residues. Trimming pared 3 bases from V and 4 bases from J, leaving 8 bases between. CDR1 and CDR2 from the germline V gene are GTSNPN and SVGIG (reference sequence).